These T cell receptor beta chains were read from a single sample in a study of blood T cell repertoires in COVID-19. Libraries were prepared by immunoSEQ multiplex PCR; TCRdb keeps only in-frame clonotypes and omits some of them. The sample records 150,000 to 170,000 clones, roughly four fifths being singletons. The sequenced material came from peripheral blood. The receptors here all came from a woman in her sixties or seventies with acute or convalescent COVID-19. Each CDR3 is given with its conserved first and last residue. The order of the fields is J gene, D gene, V gene, clone size, CDR3 DNA, CDR3 protein. The D gene is left open where the match is weak. The size entry is marked missing in some rows and otherwise reads once, few, many or a size class.

J gene: TRBJ2-3; D gene: TRBD1; V gene: TRBV7-3; clone size: .; CDR3 DNA: TGTGCCAGCAGCCGTGGACAGGGGGCCCCCGCCGGGGCCGATACGCAGTATTTT; CDR3 protein: CASSRGQGAPAGADTQYF
J gene: TRBJ2-2; D gene: .; V gene: TRBV6-5; clone size: .; CDR3 DNA: TGTGCCAGCAGTTACTTCGCTAGCGTAGCTTCCGGGGAGCTGTTTTTT; CDR3 protein: CASSYFASVASGELFF
J gene: TRBJ1-1; D gene: TRBD1; V gene: TRBV7-8; clone size: once; CDR3 DNA: TGTGCCAGTCTAAACCCCGGGACAGGGTATTCGGAAGCTTTCTTT; CDR3 protein: CASLNPGTGYSEAFF
J gene: TRBJ1-2; D gene: TRBD1; V gene: TRBV29-1; clone size: .; CDR3 DNA: TGCAGCTCGGACAGGGGTGGGTATGGCTACACCTTC; CDR3 protein: CSSDRGGYGYTF
J gene: TRBJ2-7; D gene: .; V gene: TRBV5-1; clone size: .; CDR3 DNA: TGCGCCAGCAGCTCCTTTAGGAGGAGCTCCTACGAGCAGTACTTC; CDR3 protein: CASSSFRRSSYEQYF
J gene: TRBJ1-6; D gene: .; V gene: TRBV30; clone size: .; CDR3 DNA: TGTGCCTGGAGTGGAACAGGTGATTCACCCCTCCACTTT; CDR3 protein: CAWSGTGDSPLHF
J gene: TRBJ1-2; D gene: TRBD1; V gene: TRBV5-1; clone size: few; CDR3 DNA: TGCGCCAGCAGAGGCAGACAGGGACCGAGGGGCTATGGCTACACCTTC; CDR3 protein: CASRGRQGPRGYGYTF
J gene: TRBJ2-5; D gene: TRBD1; V gene: TRBV27; clone size: .; CDR3 DNA: TGTGCCAGCAGTTTCATTGGGACAGGGAAGGAGACCCAGTACTTC; CDR3 protein: CASSFIGTGKETQYF
J gene: TRBJ1-6; D gene: .; V gene: TRBV6-5; clone size: .; CDR3 DNA: TGTGCCAGCAGTTACTCGGTCAGGACAGTAGGACTCCACTTT; CDR3 protein: CASSYSVRTVGLHF
J gene: TRBJ1-3; D gene: .; V gene: TRBV5-1; clone size: .; CDR3 DNA: TGCGCCAGCAGCGTAGGAAACACCATATATTTT; CDR3 protein: CASSVGNTIYF
J gene: TRBJ1-2; D gene: .; V gene: TRBV7-9; clone size: .; CDR3 DNA: TGTGCCAGCGACTGGGTTGGCTACACCTTC; CDR3 protein: CASDWVGYTF
J gene: TRBJ1-6; D gene: TRBD1; V gene: TRBV19; clone size: once; CDR3 DNA: TGTGCCAGTAGCCTCGGGCACAGGGGCTCCTATAATTCACCCCTCCACTTT; CDR3 protein: CASSLGHRGSYNSPLHF
J gene: TRBJ1-1; D gene: TRBD1; V gene: TRBV7-6; clone size: .; CDR3 DNA: TGTGCCAGCAGCAGGGGACAGGCGCCCGGCCGGAACACTGAAGCTTTCTTT; CDR3 protein: CASSRGQAPGRNTEAFF
J gene: TRBJ1-2; D gene: .; V gene: TRBV18; clone size: .; CDR3 DNA: TGTGCCAGCTCACCACAGGGGTCGGACTATGGCTACACCTTC; CDR3 protein: CASSPQGSDYGYTF
J gene: TRBJ2-3; D gene: .; V gene: TRBV19; clone size: once; CDR3 DNA: TGTGCCAGTAGTACCCGGACAGGCTCAGGAGGGGATACGCAGTATTTT; CDR3 protein: CASSTRTGSGGDTQYF
J gene: TRBJ1-4; D gene: .; V gene: TRBV6-5; clone size: .; CDR3 DNA: TGTGCCAGCAGTTACGGGAGGGAGGAGATTAATGAAAAACTGTTTTTT; CDR3 protein: CASSYGREEINEKLFF
J gene: TRBJ2-5; D gene: TRBD1; V gene: TRBV18; clone size: .; CDR3 DNA: TGTGCCAGCTCACTGGACAGGGCAAGGGAGACCCAGTACTTC; CDR3 protein: CASSLDRARETQYF
J gene: TRBJ1-2; D gene: TRBD1; V gene: TRBV19; clone size: .; CDR3 DNA: TGTGCCAGTAGTCTCGACAGGGGAGGGAATTCCTATGGCTACACCTTC; CDR3 protein: CASSLDRGGNSYGYTF
J gene: TRBJ2-3; D gene: .; V gene: TRBV5-1; clone size: .; CDR3 DNA: TGCGCCAGCAGCTTCAACAGGGGGAGGGGGAGCACAGATACGCAGTATTTT; CDR3 protein: CASSFNRGRGSTDTQYF
J gene: TRBJ1-5; D gene: TRBD1; V gene: TRBV11-2; clone size: once; CDR3 DNA: TGTGCCAGCAGTTTAGGACAGGGGCGTTATCAGCCCCAGCATTTT; CDR3 protein: CASSLGQGRYQPQHF
J gene: TRBJ2-6; D gene: TRBD1; V gene: TRBV5-1; clone size: .; CDR3 DNA: TGCGCCAGCAGCTTGGCAGGGGGTAAGACCAACGTCCTGACTTTC; CDR3 protein: CASSLAGGKTNVLTF
J gene: TRBJ1-4; D gene: TRBD1; V gene: TRBV30; clone size: .; CDR3 DNA: TGTGCCCTGGGGCCCGGGACAGTCAATGAAAAACTGTTTTTT; CDR3 protein: CALGPGTVNEKLFF
J gene: TRBJ1-2; D gene: .; V gene: TRBV29-1; clone size: .; CDR3 DNA: TGCAGCGTTGTCGTCGACAGCGCCTATGGCTACACCTTC; CDR3 protein: CSVVVDSAYGYTF
J gene: TRBJ1-3; D gene: TRBD1; V gene: TRBV6-6; clone size: .; CDR3 DNA: TGTGCCAGCAGTAGGACAGGTGGGGACACCATATATTTT; CDR3 protein: CASSRTGGDTIYF
J gene: TRBJ1-3; D gene: .; V gene: TRBV4-1; clone size: once; CDR3 DNA: TGCGCCAGCAGCCAAGATTCGGGGGGCGCATATCGAAACACCATATATTTT; CDR3 protein: CASSQDSGGAYRNTIYF
J gene: TRBJ2-4; D gene: .; V gene: TRBV10-1; clone size: .; CDR3 DNA: TGCGCCAGTTCCAGGGAAGGGGGAAACATTCAGTACTTC; CDR3 protein: CASSREGGNIQYF
J gene: TRBJ1-3; D gene: .; V gene: TRBV19; clone size: .; CDR3 DNA: TGTGCCAGTAGCTACTCTGGAAACACCATATATTTT; CDR3 protein: CASSYSGNTIYF
J gene: TRBJ1-1; D gene: .; V gene: TRBV11-2; clone size: .; CDR3 DNA: TGTGCCAGCAGCTTAGATTCGGTGCCGATCTTGAACACTGAAGCTTTCTTT; CDR3 protein: CASSLDSVPILNTEAFF
J gene: TRBJ2-7; D gene: TRBD1; V gene: TRBV10-1; clone size: few; CDR3 DNA: TGCGCCAGCAGTGGGACAGGGGAATACCACGAGCAGTACTTC; CDR3 protein: CASSGTGEYHEQYF
J gene: TRBJ1-2; D gene: .; V gene: TRBV19; clone size: .; CDR3 DNA: TGTGCCAGTAGTATAGTCCAGGGTCCCTATGGCTACACCTTC; CDR3 protein: CASSIVQGPYGYTF
J gene: TRBJ2-1; D gene: TRBD2; V gene: TRBV7-3; clone size: .; CDR3 DNA: TGTGCCAGCAGCTTATCCCGGGGGGGATACAATGAGCAGTTCTTC; CDR3 protein: CASSLSRGGYNEQFF
J gene: TRBJ2-1; D gene: .; V gene: TRBV7-6; clone size: .; CDR3 DNA: TGTGCCAGCAGCTTAGAGGTACAGATAGAGGGTTCCTACAATGAGCAGTTCTTC; CDR3 protein: CASSLEVQIEGSYNEQFF
J gene: TRBJ1-5; D gene: .; V gene: TRBV18; clone size: .; CDR3 DNA: TGTGCCAGCTCACCACTCCCGTCAGGGGGCAATCAGCCCCAGCATTTT; CDR3 protein: CASSPLPSGGNQPQHF
J gene: TRBJ1-1; D gene: .; V gene: TRBV4-2; clone size: .; CDR3 DNA: TGTGCCAGCAGCCCAACTCAGGGGATTGGGATGAACACTGAAGCTTTCTTT; CDR3 protein: CASSPTQGIGMNTEAFF
J gene: TRBJ1-3; D gene: .; V gene: TRBV6-1; clone size: .; CDR3 DNA: TGTGCCAGCAGTGAAACAGGGCTCTCTGGAAACACCATATATTTT; CDR3 protein: CASSETGLSGNTIYF
J gene: TRBJ2-2; D gene: .; V gene: TRBV30; clone size: once; CDR3 DNA: TGTGCCTGGAGTGTACTTGTTTCCCACACCGGGGAGCTGTTTTTT; CDR3 protein: CAWSVLVSHTGELFF
J gene: TRBJ1-2; D gene: TRBD1; V gene: TRBV27; clone size: .; CDR3 DNA: TGTGCCAGCAGCGCTCGACAGGGAAATAGCTATGGCTACACCTTC; CDR3 protein: CASSARQGNSYGYTF
J gene: TRBJ1-2; D gene: .; V gene: TRBV6-5; clone size: .; CDR3 DNA: TGTGCCAGCAAAGACCCCGGGTACTATGGCTACACCTTC; CDR3 protein: CASKDPGYYGYTF
J gene: TRBJ1-4; D gene: TRBD1; V gene: TRBV5-1; clone size: .; CDR3 DNA: TGCGCCAGCAGCACTCGCTGGACAGGGGGCGCGACAACTAATGAAAAACTGTTTTTT; CDR3 protein: CASSTRWTGGATTNEKLFF
J gene: TRBJ2-2; D gene: TRBD2; V gene: TRBV5-1; clone size: .; CDR3 DNA: TGCGCCAGCAGTAGCGGGGGGATGAACACCGGGGAGCTGTTTTTT; CDR3 protein: CASSSGGMNTGELFF
J gene: TRBJ1-3; D gene: .; V gene: TRBV7-2; clone size: .; CDR3 DNA: TGTGCCAGCAGCTTACCGCTAGGAGGGACTGGAAACACCATATATTTT; CDR3 protein: CASSLPLGGTGNTIYF
J gene: TRBJ2-4; D gene: .; V gene: TRBV5-5; clone size: .; CDR3 DNA: TGTGCCAGCAGCTGGGACATAATAGCCAAAAACATTCAGTACTTC; CDR3 protein: CASSWDIIAKNIQYF
J gene: TRBJ1-2; D gene: TRBD1; V gene: TRBV18; clone size: .; CDR3 DNA: TGTGCCAGCTCACCTAATCTTGGACAGGGGAACGGCTATGGCTACACCTTC; CDR3 protein: CASSPNLGQGNGYGYTF
J gene: TRBJ2-1; D gene: .; V gene: TRBV18; clone size: .; CDR3 DNA: TGTGCCAGCTCACCCCCGAGAGAATCCTACAATGAGCAGTTCTTC; CDR3 protein: CASSPPRESYNEQFF
J gene: TRBJ1-5; D gene: .; V gene: TRBV18; clone size: .; CDR3 DNA: TGTGCCAGCTCACAACAGGACAGTCAAAGTCCCCAGCATTTT; CDR3 protein: CASSQQDSQSPQHF
J gene: TRBJ2-7; D gene: .; V gene: TRBV18; clone size: .; CDR3 DNA: TGTGCCAGCTCACCACGGGAGGGGGGGAACGAGCAGTACTTC; CDR3 protein: CASSPREGGNEQYF
J gene: TRBJ2-5; D gene: .; V gene: TRBV7-2; clone size: .; CDR3 DNA: TGTGCCAGCAGCCGCCAAGAGGGGGTAGAGACCCAGTACTTC; CDR3 protein: CASSRQEGVETQYF
J gene: TRBJ2-3; D gene: .; V gene: TRBV7-9; clone size: .; CDR3 DNA: TGTGCCAGCAGCTTAGATTTGGCTAGCACAGATACGCAGTATTTT; CDR3 protein: CASSLDLASTDTQYF
J gene: TRBJ2-3; D gene: TRBD2; V gene: TRBV9; clone size: .; CDR3 DNA: TGTGCCAGCAGCGAAGCGGGGGGCGGAGATACGCAGTATTTT; CDR3 protein: CASSEAGGGDTQYF
J gene: TRBJ2-1; D gene: .; V gene: TRBV11-1; clone size: .; CDR3 DNA: TGTGCCAGCAGCTTAGGACAGAGCTCCTACAATGAGCAGTTCTTC; CDR3 protein: CASSLGQSSYNEQFF
J gene: TRBJ2-3; D gene: TRBD1; V gene: TRBV3-1/TRBV3-2; clone size: .; CDR3 DNA: TGTGCCAGCAGCCAAGTTCTTGGACAGGGGATAACAGATACGCAGTATTTT; CDR3 protein: CASSQVLGQGITDTQYF
J gene: TRBJ1-1; D gene: .; V gene: TRBV5-1; clone size: .; CDR3 DNA: TGCGCCAGCAGCTTGTCCGAGGGCCGAACTGAAGCTTTCTTT; CDR3 protein: CASSLSEGRTEAFF
J gene: TRBJ1-1; D gene: .; V gene: TRBV24-1; clone size: .; CDR3 DNA: TGTGCCACCAGTGATTATAAAACAGGGACGGCAAAAGCTTTCTTT; CDR3 protein: CATSDYKTGTAKAFF
J gene: TRBJ1-2; D gene: .; V gene: TRBV6-5; clone size: .; CDR3 DNA: TGTGCCACCTACGCCCGACCGAGCCGGGGGGGCTACACCTTC; CDR3 protein: CATYARPSRGGYTF
J gene: TRBJ1-1; D gene: TRBD1; V gene: TRBV10-3; clone size: .; CDR3 DNA: TGTGCCATCAGTGACCCTCATGGGGGACAGGGGACGGAGGCCACTGAAGCTTTCTTT; CDR3 protein: CAISDPHGGQGTEATEAFF
J gene: TRBJ1-6; D gene: TRBD1; V gene: TRBV5-1; clone size: .; CDR3 DNA: TGCGCCAGCAGTGGACAGGGGGCACGTTCACCCCTCCACTTT; CDR3 protein: CASSGQGARSPLHF
J gene: TRBJ1-1; D gene: .; V gene: TRBV7-9; clone size: once; CDR3 DNA: TGTGCCAGCATCGCTTTCGGGAATCTGGGCACTGAAGCTTTCTTT; CDR3 protein: CASIAFGNLGTEAFF
J gene: TRBJ1-2; D gene: TRBD1; V gene: TRBV6-5; clone size: .; CDR3 DNA: TGTGCCAGCACTGGGACAGGGGGACGGGGCTATGGCTACACCTTC; CDR3 protein: CASTGTGGRGYGYTF
J gene: TRBJ1-1; D gene: .; V gene: TRBV18; clone size: .; CDR3 DNA: TGTGCCAGCTCAAGGGACCAGGGGACTGAAGCTTTCTTT; CDR3 protein: CASSRDQGTEAFF